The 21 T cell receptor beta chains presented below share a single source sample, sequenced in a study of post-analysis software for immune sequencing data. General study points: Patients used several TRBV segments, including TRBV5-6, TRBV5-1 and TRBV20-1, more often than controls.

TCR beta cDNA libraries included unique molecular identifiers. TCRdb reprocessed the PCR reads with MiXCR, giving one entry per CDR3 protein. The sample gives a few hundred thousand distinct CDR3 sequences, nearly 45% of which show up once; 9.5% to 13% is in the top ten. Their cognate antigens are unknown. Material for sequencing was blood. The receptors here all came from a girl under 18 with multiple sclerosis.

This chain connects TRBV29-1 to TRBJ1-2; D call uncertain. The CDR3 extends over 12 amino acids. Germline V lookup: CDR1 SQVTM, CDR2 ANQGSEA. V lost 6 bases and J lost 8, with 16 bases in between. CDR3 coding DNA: TGCAGCGTCCAAGAGGGTTTCGAGGGCTACACCTTC. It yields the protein CSVQEGFEGYTF.

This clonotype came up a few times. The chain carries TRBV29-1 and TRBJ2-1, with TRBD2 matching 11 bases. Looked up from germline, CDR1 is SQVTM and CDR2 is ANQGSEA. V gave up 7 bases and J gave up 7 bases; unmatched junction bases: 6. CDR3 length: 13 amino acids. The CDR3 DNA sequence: TGCAGCGCTGGGACTAGCGGACAGAATGAGCAGTTCTTC. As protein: CSAGTSGQNEQFF.

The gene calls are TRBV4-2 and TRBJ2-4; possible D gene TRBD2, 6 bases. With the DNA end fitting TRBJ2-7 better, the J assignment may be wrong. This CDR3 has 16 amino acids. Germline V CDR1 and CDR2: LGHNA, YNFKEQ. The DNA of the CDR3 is TGTGCCAGCAGCCAAGTCGGTGGGACTTACGCCTACGAGCAGTACTTC. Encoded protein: CASSQVGGTYAYEQYF.

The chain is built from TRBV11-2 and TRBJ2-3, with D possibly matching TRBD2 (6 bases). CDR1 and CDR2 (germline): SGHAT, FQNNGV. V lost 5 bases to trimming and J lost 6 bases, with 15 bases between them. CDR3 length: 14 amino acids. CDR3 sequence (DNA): TGTGCCAGCAGCCCCCGACTAGATACGGATACGCAGTATTTT. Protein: CASSPRLDTDTQYF.

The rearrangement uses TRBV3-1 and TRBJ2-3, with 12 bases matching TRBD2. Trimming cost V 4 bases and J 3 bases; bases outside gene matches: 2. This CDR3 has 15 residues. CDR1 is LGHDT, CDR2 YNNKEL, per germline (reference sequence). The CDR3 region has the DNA TGTGCCAGCAGCCGGACTAGCGGGATGACAGATACGCAGTATTTT. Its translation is CASSRTSGMTDTQYF.

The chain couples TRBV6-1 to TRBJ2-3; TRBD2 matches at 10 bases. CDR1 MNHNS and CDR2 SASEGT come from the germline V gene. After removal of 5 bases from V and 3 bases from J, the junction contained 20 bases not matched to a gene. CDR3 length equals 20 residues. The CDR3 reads CASSRRVGLAGEGRTDTQYF. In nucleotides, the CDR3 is TGTGCCAGCAGTCGACGCGTTGGTCTAGCGGGAGAGGGAAGGACAGATACGCAGTATTTT.

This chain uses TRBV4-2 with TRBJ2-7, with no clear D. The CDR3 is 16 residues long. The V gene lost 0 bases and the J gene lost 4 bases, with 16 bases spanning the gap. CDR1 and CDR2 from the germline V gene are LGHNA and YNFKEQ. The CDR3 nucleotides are TGTGCCAGCAGCCAAGATAGTGCGTCCACTCCTTACGAGCAGTACTTC. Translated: CASSQDSASTPYEQYF.

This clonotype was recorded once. The CDR3 spells CASSSGQPGGEKLFF. The CDR3 nucleotides read TGTGCCAGCAGCTCCGGACAACCCGGGGGGGAAAAACTGTTTTTT. This chain links TRBV7-2 with TRBJ1-4; D may be TRBD1 (5 bases). The CDR3 is 15 amino acids. The germline V gene encodes CDR1 SGHTA and CDR2 FQGNSA. V was trimmed by 4 bases and J by 8 bases, leaving 17 bases between them.

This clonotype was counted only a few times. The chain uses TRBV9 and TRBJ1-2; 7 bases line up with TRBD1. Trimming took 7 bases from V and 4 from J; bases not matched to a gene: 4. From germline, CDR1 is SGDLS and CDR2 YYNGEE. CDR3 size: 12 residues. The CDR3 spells CASEDRIYGYTF. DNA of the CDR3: TGTGCCAGCGAGGACAGGATCTATGGCTACACCTTC.

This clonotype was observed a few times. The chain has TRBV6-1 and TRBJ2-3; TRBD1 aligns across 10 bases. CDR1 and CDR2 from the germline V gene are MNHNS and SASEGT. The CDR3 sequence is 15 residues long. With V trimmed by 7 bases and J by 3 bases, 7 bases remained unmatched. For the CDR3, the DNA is TGTGCCAGCATTACCGGGACAGGGGAGACAGATACGCAGTATTTT. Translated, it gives CASITGTGETDTQYF.

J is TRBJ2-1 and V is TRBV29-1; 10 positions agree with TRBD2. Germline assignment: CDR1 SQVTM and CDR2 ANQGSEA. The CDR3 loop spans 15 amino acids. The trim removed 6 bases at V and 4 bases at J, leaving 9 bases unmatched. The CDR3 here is CSVYPTSGQYNEQFF. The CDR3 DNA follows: TGCAGCGTCTATCCGACTAGCGGGCAATACAATGAGCAGTTCTTC.

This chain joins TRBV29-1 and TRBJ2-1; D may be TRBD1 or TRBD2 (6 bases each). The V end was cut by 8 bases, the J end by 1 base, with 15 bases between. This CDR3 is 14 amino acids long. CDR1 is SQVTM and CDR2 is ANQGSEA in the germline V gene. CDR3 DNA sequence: TGCAGCCTGAGGGGGGATTCATCCTACAATGAGCAGTTCTTC. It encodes CSLRGDSSYNEQFF.

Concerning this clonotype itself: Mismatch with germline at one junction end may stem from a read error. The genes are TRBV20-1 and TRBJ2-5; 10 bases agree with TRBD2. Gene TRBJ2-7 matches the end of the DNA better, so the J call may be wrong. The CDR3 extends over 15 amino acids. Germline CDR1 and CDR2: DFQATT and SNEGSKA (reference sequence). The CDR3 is CGARPGTSAQYEQYF. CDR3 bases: TGCGGTGCTAGACCTGGGACTAGCGCTCAGTACGAGCAGTACTTC.

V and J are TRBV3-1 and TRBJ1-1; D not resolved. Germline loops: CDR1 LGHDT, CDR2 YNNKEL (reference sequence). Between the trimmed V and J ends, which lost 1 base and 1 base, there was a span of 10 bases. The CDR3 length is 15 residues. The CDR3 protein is CASSQVVSWNTEAFF. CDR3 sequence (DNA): TGTGCCAGCAGCCAAGTCGTGAGTTGGAACACTGAAGCTTTCTTT.

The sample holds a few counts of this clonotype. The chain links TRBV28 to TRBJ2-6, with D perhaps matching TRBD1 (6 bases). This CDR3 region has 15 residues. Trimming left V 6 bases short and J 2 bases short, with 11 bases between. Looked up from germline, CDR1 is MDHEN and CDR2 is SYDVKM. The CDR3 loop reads CASSPDRPGANVLTF. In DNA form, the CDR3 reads TGTGCCAGCAGCCCCGACAGGCCTGGGGCCAACGTCCTGACTTTC.

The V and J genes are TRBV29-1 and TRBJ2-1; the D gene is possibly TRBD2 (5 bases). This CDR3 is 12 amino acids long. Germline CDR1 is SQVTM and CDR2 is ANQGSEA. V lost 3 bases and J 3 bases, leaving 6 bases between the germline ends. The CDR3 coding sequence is TGCAGCGTTGAGAGCGGCTACAATGAGCAGTTCTTC. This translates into CSVESGYNEQFF.

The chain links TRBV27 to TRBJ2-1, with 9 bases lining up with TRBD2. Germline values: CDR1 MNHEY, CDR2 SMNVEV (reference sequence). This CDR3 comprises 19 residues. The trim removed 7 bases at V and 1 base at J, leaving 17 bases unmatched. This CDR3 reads CASTRGGGRAFASYNEQFF. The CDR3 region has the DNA TGTGCCAGCACCCGGGGTGGCGGGAGGGCTTTCGCGTCCTACAATGAGCAGTTCTTC.

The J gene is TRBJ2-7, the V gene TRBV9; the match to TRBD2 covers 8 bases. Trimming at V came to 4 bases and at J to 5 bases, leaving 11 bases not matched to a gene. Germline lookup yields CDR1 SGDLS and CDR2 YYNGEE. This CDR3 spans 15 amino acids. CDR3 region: CASSTSGRVLDEQYF. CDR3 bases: TGTGCCAGCAGCACGAGCGGGAGAGTCCTGGACGAGCAGTACTTC.

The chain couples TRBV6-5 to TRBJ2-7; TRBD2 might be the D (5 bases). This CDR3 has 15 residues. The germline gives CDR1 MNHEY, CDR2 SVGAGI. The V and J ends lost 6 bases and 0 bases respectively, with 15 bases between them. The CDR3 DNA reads TGTGCCAGCAGCCGGACCACGGGATTCTCCTACGAGCAGTACTTC. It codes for CASSRTTGFSYEQYF.

The CDR3 spells CASSQDPREGPKQYF. In DNA form, the CDR3 reads TGCGCCAGCAGCCAAGATCCGCGGGAGGGCCCGAAGCAGTATTTT. The rearrangement uses TRBV4-1 and TRBJ2-3, with TRBD2 matching 9 bases. Germline assignment: CDR1 MGHRA and CDR2 YSYEKL. The trim removed 0 bases at V and 11 bases at J, leaving 9 bases unmatched. The CDR3 spans 15 residues.

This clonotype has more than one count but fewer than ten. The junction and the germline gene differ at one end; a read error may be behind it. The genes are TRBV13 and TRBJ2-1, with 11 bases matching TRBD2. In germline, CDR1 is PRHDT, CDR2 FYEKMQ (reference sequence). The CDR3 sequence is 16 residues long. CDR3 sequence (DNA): TGTACCAGCAGGTCAACTAGCGGGAGAGACTACAATGAGCAGTTCTTC. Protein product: CTSRSTSGRDYNEQFF. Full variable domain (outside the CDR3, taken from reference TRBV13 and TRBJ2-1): AAGVIQSPRHLIKEKRETATLKCYPIPRHDTVYWYQQGPGQDPQFLISFYEKMQSDKGSIPDRFSAQQFSDYHSELNMSSLELGDSALYFCTSRSTSGRDYNEQFFGPGTRLTVL.